The 28 T cell receptor beta chains below all came from one sample that was sequenced in a study of neurological immune-mediated disorders. One entry per CDR3 protein results from TCRdb running MiXCR on the 5' RACE reads. Of around 25,000 distinct CDR3 sequences in the sample, 13% are singletons; the top ten hold 16%. The sequencing sample was made of PBMCs. Receptors were obtained from a middle-aged woman with HTLV-1-associated myelopathy (HAM/TSP).

This clonotype was picked up many times. The genes are TRBV9 and TRBJ2-2; D is perhaps TRBD1 (6 bases). CDR1 and CDR2 from the germline V gene are SGDLS and YYNGEE. The length of the CDR3 is 16 residues. The ends were cut back, 0 bases at V and 1 base at J, with 10 bases in the middle. DNA for the CDR3: TGTGCCAGCAGCGTAGGACCGGACAGGAACACCGGGGAGCTGTTTTTT. It specifies CASSVGPDRNTGELFF.

This clonotype was observed many times. This chain connects TRBV28 to TRBJ1-1; no definite D call. Germline lookup yields CDR1 MDHEN and CDR2 SYDVKM. The CDR3 length is 13 residues. V was trimmed by 5 bases and J by 0 bases, leaving 7 bases between them. CDR3 residues: CASSPLLNTEAFF. The CDR3 region has the DNA TGTGCCAGCAGTCCCCTCCTGAACACTGAAGCTTTCTTT. Full variable domain (rest looked up from reference TRBV28 and TRBJ1-1): DVKVTQSSRYLVKRTGEKVFLECVQDMDHENMFWYRQDPGLGLRLIYFSYDVKMKEKGDIPEGYSVSREKKERFSLILESASTNQTSMYLCASSPLLNTEAFFGQGTRLTVV.

This clonotype was recorded many times. The CDR3 DNA reads as TGTGCCAGCAGACCTTTAGGGGCGGAAACTCCTGAAGCTTTCTTT. This gives the protein CASRPLGAETPEAFF. The gene calls are TRBV12-3 or TRBV12-4 and TRBJ1-1, with D tentatively TRBD1 (5 bases). Trimming stripped 6 bases from V and 6 bases from J, with 20 bases between. The CDR3 runs 15 residues.

This clonotype was recorded many times. V gene TRBV5-1 combines with J gene TRBJ2-2, with 13 positions matching TRBD2. Germline V gene data show CDR1 as SGHRS and CDR2 as YFSETQ. V lost 4 bases to trimming and J lost 1 base; unmatched junction nucleotides: 10. CDR3 length equals 19 residues. The CDR3 region is CASSPTGLAGDQNTGELFF. The CDR3 DNA reads TGCGCCAGCAGCCCGACCGGACTAGCGGGGGATCAGAACACCGGGGAGCTGTTTTTT.

This clonotype was found many times. V and J are TRBV5-6 and TRBJ2-4; perhaps TRBD2 as D (6 bases). The CDR3 is made up of 15 amino acids. The germline CDR1 and CDR2 sequences are SGHDT and YYEEEE. The V gene lost 1 base and the J gene lost 0 bases, with 8 bases spanning the gap. The CDR3 sequence: CASSLRGLAKNIQYF. CDR3 DNA: TGTGCCAGCAGCTTGAGGGGACTAGCCAAAAACATTCAGTACTTC.

This clonotype was detected many times. V and J are TRBV7-9 and TRBJ2-1; D is uncertain. The CDR3 covers 15 residues. Germline CDR1 and CDR2: SEHNR and FQNEAQ (reference sequence). Trimming shortened V by 3 bases and J by 4 bases, and 13 bases separated the two germline ends. The DNA of the CDR3 is TGTGCCAGCAGCTTCCGGCCAGATACATACAATGAGCAGTTCTTC. Amino acids: CASSFRPDTYNEQFF.

This clonotype was counted at least ten times. J is TRBJ2-7 and V is TRBV5-6, with 10 bases fitting TRBD1. V trimming: 3 bases; J trimming: 4 bases; junction bases outside the gene matches: 10. This CDR3 contains 16 residues. The germline gives CDR1 SGHDT, CDR2 YYEEEE. The CDR3 protein is CASSSRRTGGSYEQYF. The CDR3 DNA reads TGTGCCAGCAGCTCCCGTAGGACAGGGGGGTCGTACGAGCAGTACTTC.

This clonotype was seen ten or more times. The chain is built from TRBV20-1 and TRBJ2-5, with D perhaps TRBD2 (5 bases). CDR3 length equals 13 residues. V was cut by 2 bases and J by 1 base, with 8 bases left in between. Per germline, CDR1 DFQATT and CDR2 SNEGSKA (reference sequence). The CDR3 sequence is CSARYGIQETQYF. CDR3 nucleotides: TGCAGTGCTAGATACGGGATCCAAGAGACCCAGTACTTC.

This clonotype was seen repeatedly, ten times or more. V usage is TRBV18 and J usage is TRBJ1-4; TRBD1 agrees at 8 bases. Trimming at V came to 3 bases and at J to 8 bases, leaving 11 bases not matched to a gene. The germline V gene has CDR1 KGHSH and CDR2 LQKENI. The CDR3 sequence is 16 residues long. In nucleotides, the CDR3 is TGTGCCAGCTCACCCCGGACAGGGATCGGTAACGAAAAACTGTTTTTT. Its protein is CASSPRTGIGNEKLFF.

This clonotype is termed medium-sized. The V gene is TRBV6-1, the J gene TRBJ1-2; weak D call: TRBD1 (5 bases). With 0 bases removed from V and 0 bases from J, the gap between germline ends came to 8 bases. This CDR3 spans 15 amino acids. CDR1 MNHNS and CDR2 SASEGT come from the germline V gene. CDR3 coding DNA: TGTGCCAGCAGTGAAGCAGGACACTCTAACTATGGCTACACCTTC. Residues: CASSEAGHSNYGYTF.

This clonotype was seen repeatedly, ten times or more. The chain uses TRBV20-1 and TRBJ2-1; D is uncertain. The CDR3 is made up of 14 amino acids. Germline V gives CDR1 DFQATT, CDR2 SNEGSKA (reference sequence). The ends were cut back, 3 bases at V and 5 bases at J, with 14 bases in the middle. The CDR3: CSARKLSIDNEQFF. DNA for the CDR3: TGCAGTGCTAGGAAGCTATCTATTGACAATGAGCAGTTCTTC.

This clonotype was observed many times. J is TRBJ1-1 and V is TRBV20-1; D not resolved. Germline V gives CDR1 DFQATT, CDR2 SNEGSKA (reference sequence). Trimming stripped 6 bases from V and 1 base from J, with 12 bases between. The CDR3 length is 13 residues. The CDR3 spells CSADPSRNTEAFF. DNA of the CDR3: TGCAGTGCAGATCCTTCCAGGAACACTGAAGCTTTCTTT.

This clonotype was found many times. The chain is built from TRBV5-1 and TRBJ1-4, with 9 bases that match TRBD1. Germline assignment: CDR1 SGHRS and CDR2 YFSETQ. The CDR3 length is 14 residues. The junction had 8 bases not matched to a gene; V was cut back by 7 bases and J by 7 bases. Here the CDR3 reads CASGSGTGSEKLFF. DNA of the CDR3: TGCGCCAGCGGATCCGGGACAGGGAGTGAAAAACTGTTTTTT. The full variable domain, rest sourced from reference TRBV5-1 and TRBJ1-4, is KAGVTQTPRYLIKTRGQQVTLSCSPISGHRSVSWYQQTPGQGLQFLFEYFSETQRNKGNFPGRFSGRQFSNSRSEMNVSTLELGDSALYLCASGSGTGSEKLFFGSGTQLSVL.

This clonotype occurred many times. The chain employs TRBV5-1 and TRBJ2-7, with 7 nucleotides matching TRBD1. J lost 2 bases, V lost 4 bases, and 9 bases had no gene match. Germline V gene sequence: CDR1 SGHRS, CDR2 YFSETQ. The CDR3 extends over 15 amino acids. CDR3 nucleotide sequence: TGCGCCAGCAGCCAGAACAGGGGTACACCCTACGAGCAGTACTTC. Protein product: CASSQNRGTPYEQYF.

This clonotype was found many times. The V and J genes are TRBV18 and TRBJ2-7; no firm D call. CDR3 size: 14 residues. The V gene lost 1 base and the J gene lost 4 bases, with 11 bases spanning the gap. Germline assignment: CDR1 KGHSH and CDR2 LQKENI. This chain's CDR3 is CASSPQASRYEQYF. In DNA form, the CDR3 reads TGTGCCAGCTCACCACAGGCCAGCCGGTACGAGCAGTACTTC.

This clonotype was detected ten times or more. This rearrangement joins TRBV20-1 to TRBJ1-1, with D possibly matching TRBD1 (5 bases). Germline values: CDR1 DFQATT, CDR2 SNEGSKA (reference sequence). Deletions cut 0 bases from V and 2 bases from J, with 19 bases between. The CDR3 sequence is 17 residues long. CDR3 amino acids: CSARDQGRTIQNTEAFF. Written as DNA, the CDR3 is TGCAGTGCTAGAGATCAGGGTCGGACGATACAAAACACTGAAGCTTTCTTT.

There are many counts of this clonotype. V and J are TRBV20-1 and TRBJ1-4; TRBD1 is a possible D gene (6 bases). This CDR3 has 16 amino acids. The V end was cut by 1 base, the J end by 0 bases, with 12 bases between. Germline lookup yields CDR1 DFQATT and CDR2 SNEGSKA (reference sequence). CDR3 in DNA: TGCAGTGCTAGAGGGAGAAAGGGGGCAACTAATGAAAAACTGTTTTTT. Residues: CSARGRKGATNEKLFF.

This clonotype was observed at least ten times. The chain employs TRBV27 and TRBJ1-5; 7 bases align to TRBD1. The CDR3 sequence is 15 residues long. The trim removed 5 bases at V and 0 bases at J, leaving 4 bases unmatched. The germline gives CDR1 MNHEY, CDR2 SMNVEV (reference sequence). The CDR3 coding sequence is TGTGCCAGCAGTACCAGGGGGTATAGCAATCAGCCCCAGCATTTT. It yields the protein CASSTRGYSNQPQHF.

This clonotype was observed many times. The V and J genes are TRBV12-3 or TRBV12-4 and TRBJ1-2, with 8 positions matching TRBD1. The CDR3 loop spans 14 amino acids. With V trimmed by 5 bases and J by 2 bases, 4 bases remained unmatched. The CDR3 sequence: CASSRQGRNYGYTF. For the CDR3, the DNA is TGTGCCAGCAGTCGACAGGGGAGGAACTATGGCTACACCTTC.

This clonotype has a count of ten or more. The V gene is TRBV20-1, the J gene TRBJ1-2; 8 bases fit TRBD1. Germline-derived CDR1 and CDR2 are DFQATT and SNEGSKA (reference sequence). Trimming removed 1 base from V and 6 bases from J; junction bases left unmatched: 4. This CDR3 has 13 amino acids. In nucleotides, the CDR3 is TGCAGTGCTAGAGGTGGGACAGGCGATGGCTACACCTTC. This translates into CSARGGTGDGYTF.

At least ten counts were recorded for this clonotype. Here the CDR3 reads CASSLAPQGLNTEAFF. Here the CDR3 DNA reads TGTGCCAGCAGCTTAGCCCCACAGGGATTGAACACTGAAGCTTTCTTT. The V call is TRBV7-2, the J call TRBJ1-1, with D possibly TRBD1 on 6 matching bases. V was pared by 0 bases and J by 0 bases, with 11 bases between. This CDR3 has 16 residues. The germline V gene has CDR1 SGHTA and CDR2 FQGNSA.

This clonotype was seen at least ten times. This sequence joins TRBV20-1 and TRBJ2-7; no reliable D call. This CDR3 is 11 amino acids long. The V gene's germline CDR1 is DFQATT and CDR2 SNEGSKA (reference sequence). CDR3 region: CGVSQGHEQYF. As DNA, the CDR3 is TGCGGTGTTAGCCAAGGCCACGAGCAGTACTTC.

In its sample, this clonotype was seen many times. As DNA, the CDR3 is TGTGCCAGCAGCGACTTTGGGGACAGGGAGGGCGGCTACACCTTC. It translates to CASSDFGDREGGYTF. V and J are TRBV9 and TRBJ1-2; 9 positions match TRBD1. Germline-derived CDR1 and CDR2 are SGDLS and YYNGEE. V was clipped by 3 bases and J by 8 bases; unmatched bases: 11. This CDR3 spans 15 amino acids.

The chain combines TRBV6-1 with TRBJ2-3, with D perhaps matching TRBD1 (6 bases). CDR3 length equals 15 residues. Germline CDR1 is MNHNS and CDR2 is SASEGT. Trimming cost V 4 bases and J 2 bases, with 13 bases left between them. CDR3 in DNA: TGTGCCAGCAGTGGTTTGGGACACCTCACAGATACGCAGTATTTT. Translation gives CASSGLGHLTDTQYF.

This clonotype occurred many times. The rearrangement links TRBV20-1 to TRBJ2-7; TRBD2 might be the D (5 bases). Trimming shortened V by 2 bases and J by 5 bases, and 10 bases separated the two germline ends. The CDR3 consists of 12 residues. Germline values: CDR1 DFQATT, CDR2 SNEGSKA (reference sequence). The CDR3 DNA follows: TGCAGTGCTAGAAGCTCCGGGAACGAGCAGTACTTC. Translation gives CSARSSGNEQYF.

This clonotype has at least ten counts. V is TRBV20-1 and J is TRBJ2-7; D tentatively reads TRBD1 or TRBD2 (6 bases each). The ends were cut back, 6 bases at V and 8 bases at J, with 23 bases in the middle. Per germline, CDR1 DFQATT and CDR2 SNEGSKA (reference sequence). The CDR3 runs to 14 residues. The CDR3 bases are TGCAGTGCCCTAGAGGCTCTGGGGGGCCCCAAGCAGTACTTC. Residues: CSALEALGGPKQYF.

At least ten counts were recorded for this clonotype. This chain connects TRBV9 to TRBJ1-6; 9 nucleotides line up with TRBD1. V lost 4 bases, J lost 10 bases, and 9 bases stayed unmatched. Germline values: CDR1 SGDLS, CDR2 YYNGEE. The CDR3 is 15 amino acids. This CDR3 reads CASSPARTGESPLHF. The CDR3 DNA is TGTGCCAGCAGCCCAGCAAGGACAGGGGAGTCACCCCTCCACTTT.

In this sample, this clonotype turned up many times. The genes are TRBV11-2 and TRBJ2-1; the match to TRBD2 covers 7 bases. V shed 2 bases and J 2 bases; nucleotides not matched to a gene: 9. This CDR3 has 17 amino acids. Looked up from germline, CDR1 is SGHAT and CDR2 is FQNNGV. The CDR3: CASSLWPPRGTYNEQFF. CDR3 sequence (DNA): TGTGCCAGCAGCTTATGGCCCCCGCGGGGGACCTACAATGAGCAGTTCTTC.